This TCR beta chain was identified in a study of blood T cell repertoires in COVID-19. About the research overall: COVID-19 samples collected from the United States, Italy and Spain covered acute and convalescent phases. Nucleic acid was either cDNA or gDNA, and it came from T cells, B-cell-depleted T cells, or PBMCs.

Under the authors' procedure: Reference gene primer amplification gave nucleated cell count estimates. Method: immunoSEQ multiplex PCR; TCRdb's copy keeps in-frame clones and lacks some. That table furnishes V, J and clone size, whereas the DNA furnished D and trimming. The data hold approximately 130,000 clones, with approximately 81% observed a single time. Germline CDR1 reads LNHDA; CDR2 reads SQIVND (reference sequence). The CDR3 runs 15 residues. The ends were cut back, 1 base at V and 8 bases at J, with 15 bases in the middle. The sample comprised peripheral blood. The clonotype was recovered from a woman aged 55-70 years with active or convalescent COVID-19. The genes are TRBV19 and TRBJ2-1; tentatively, D is TRBD2 (6 bases). CDR3 sequence: CASSIAVGGRYEQFF. CDR3 bases: TGTGCCAGTAGTATAGCGGTGGGGGGAAGATATGAGCAGTTCTTC.